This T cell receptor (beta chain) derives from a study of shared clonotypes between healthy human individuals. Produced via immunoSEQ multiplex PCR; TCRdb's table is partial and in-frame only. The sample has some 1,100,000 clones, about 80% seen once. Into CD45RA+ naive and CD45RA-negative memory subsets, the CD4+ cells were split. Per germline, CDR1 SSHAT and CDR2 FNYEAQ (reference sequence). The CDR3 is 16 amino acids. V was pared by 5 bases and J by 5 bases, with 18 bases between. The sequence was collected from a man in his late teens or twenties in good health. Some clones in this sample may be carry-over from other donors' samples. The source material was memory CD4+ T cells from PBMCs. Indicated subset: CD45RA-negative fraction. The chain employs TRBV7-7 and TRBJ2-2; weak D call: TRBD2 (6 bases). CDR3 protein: CASSLGARRGTGELFF. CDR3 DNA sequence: TGTGCCAGCAGCCTAGGAGCCCGGAGGGGAACCGGGGAGCTGTTTTTT.